This T cell receptor beta chain comes out of a study of blood T cell repertoires in COVID-19. On the study more broadly: The origin of the acute and convalescent COVID-19 samples was the United States, Italy and Spain. PBMCs, B-cell-depleted T cells, or T cells provided the cDNA or gDNA that made up the material.

Under the authors' procedure: Cell counts per sample came from amplifying reference gene primers. Some clones are missing from TCRdb's copy, which holds only in-frame ones; the method was immunoSEQ multiplex PCR. V, J and clone size were drawn from that table, and D and trimming were deduced from the DNA. The sample records some 29,000 clones, more than 80% being singletons. Trimming cost V 0 bases and J 0 bases, with 5 bases left between them. The CDR3 runs to 14 residues. Looked up from germline, CDR1 is SGHDT and CDR2 is YYEEEE. The count of this clone is one. This receptor was taken from a human donor in a cohort sampled during active COVID-19. The sample was peripheral blood. V is TRBV5-6 and J is TRBJ2-3; D unclear. The CDR3 DNA reads as TGTGCCAGCAGCTTGGAACAGAGCACAGATACGCAGTATTTT. This codes for CASSLEQSTDTQYF.